The source of this T cell receptor (beta chain) is a study of shared clonotypes between healthy human individuals. This clone was seen just once. V was trimmed by 3 bases and J by 8 bases, leaving 19 bases between them. Germline V gene sequence: CDR1 LGHNA, CDR2 YSLEER. The CDR3 spans 15 residues. The assay was immunoSEQ multiplex PCR, and TCRdb's table has in-frame clones only and misses some. Here the sample spans about 2.2 million clones, 90% to 95% being singletons. Naive CD8 cells lacked CD45RO, underwent positive selection for CCR7 and left out terminally differentiated effector memory CD45RA+ cells. Nashville, Tennessee was home to all donors, each a Caucasian adult.

This clonotype was obtained from a young man in good health. Some clones in this sample may be carry-over from other donors' samples. The J gene is TRBJ1-2, the V gene TRBV4-3; no firm D call. Sequencing used naive CD8+ T cells from PBMCs. CDR3 in DNA: TGCGCCAGCAGCCACTCAAGTGTATCGGGGAACGGCTACACCTTC. Its protein is CASSHSSVSGNGYTF.